A single sample gave rise to the 21 T cell receptor beta chains below, sequenced in a study of blood T cell repertoires in COVID-19. Only in-frame clones appear in the TCRdb table, and some are missing; sequencing was by immunoSEQ multiplex PCR. The sample carries roughly 300,000 clones, about 83% recorded once. Specimen: peripheral blood. Receptor source: a woman aged 50 to 60 with acute or convalescent COVID-19.

J is TRBJ1-6 and V is TRBV10-3; 12 bases are shared with TRBD1. Germline V gene data show CDR1 as ENHRY and CDR2 as SYGVKD. With 7 bases clipped from V and 7 bases from J, the junction kept 8 bases outside the gene matches. This CDR3 spans 16 amino acids. The CDR3 spells CAINGDRGLLNSPLHF. The CDR3 coding sequence is TGTGCCATCAACGGGGACAGGGGGCTTTTGAATTCACCCCTCCACTTT.

V is TRBV6-5 and J is TRBJ1-4; D remains unclear. V was clipped by 8 bases and J by 3 bases, with 13 bases between them. The CDR3 runs to 14 residues. The germline CDR1 and CDR2 sequences are MNHEY and SVGAGI. The CDR3 loop is CASSAGIANEKLFF. The CDR3, as DNA: TGTGCCAGCTCCGCCGGGATCGCTAATGAAAAACTGTTTTTT.

The chain joins TRBV5-4 to TRBJ2-1; the match to TRBD2 covers 7 bases. V dropped 3 bases and J dropped 9; count of bases not matched to a gene: 6. Germline V gives CDR1 SGHNT, CDR2 YYREEE (reference sequence). This CDR3 contains 13 residues. The CDR3 loop reads CASSYASGGEQFF. The CDR3 nucleotides are TGTGCCAGCAGCTATGCTAGCGGAGGTGAGCAGTTCTTC.

This chain uses TRBV7-2 with TRBJ2-1; D unclear. Trimming cost V 6 bases and J 0 bases, with 15 bases left between them. This CDR3 spans 16 amino acids. Germline CDR1 and CDR2: SGHTA and FQGNSA. The DNA for the CDR3 is TGTGCCAGCAGTCTCCTAGGCGGAAGCTCCTACAATGAGCAGTTCTTC. Encoded protein: CASSLLGGSSYNEQFF.

This clone was seen only a few times. The gene calls are TRBV5-4 and TRBJ1-3; TRBD1 agrees at 10 bases. With V trimmed by 5 bases and J by 0 bases, 14 bases remained unmatched. The germline V gene has CDR1 SGHNT and CDR2 YYREEE (reference sequence). The CDR3 runs 19 residues. The CDR3 DNA sequence: TGTGCCAGCAGTGTTTCGGGACAGGGGTCTGTTCGCTCTGGAAACACCATATATTTT. Its translation: CASSVSGQGSVRSGNTIYF.

There are a few counts of this clone. The chain employs TRBV19 and TRBJ2-7; 7 bases map to TRBD1. Germline V gives CDR1 LNHDA, CDR2 SQIVND (reference sequence). V trimming: 5 bases; J trimming: 2 bases; junction bases outside the gene matches: 9. This CDR3 has 15 residues. The DNA for the CDR3 is TGTGCCAGTAGTCCATACAGGGGTTCCACCTACGAGCAGTACTTC. Translation: CASSPYRGSTYEQYF.

This sequence joins TRBV9 and TRBJ1-1; 8 nucleotides align to TRBD1. CDR1 is SGDLS, CDR2 YYNGEE, per germline. This CDR3 is 17 amino acids long. After removal of 0 bases from V and 1 base from J, the junction contained 8 bases not matched to a gene. CDR3 coding DNA: TGTGCCAGCAGCGTAGGGTACAGGGGGTTAACGAACACTGAAGCTTTCTTT. Protein product: CASSVGYRGLTNTEAFF.

This sequence joins TRBV6-1 and TRBJ2-7; TRBD2 is a possible D gene (5 bases). There are 13 residues in the CDR3. The V end was cut by 2 bases, the J end by 3 bases, with 8 bases between. Germline lookup yields CDR1 MNHNS and CDR2 SASEGT. CDR3 in amino acids: CASSETRNYEQYF. DNA of the CDR3: TGTGCCAGCAGTGAAACTAGAAACTACGAGCAGTACTTC.

On this clone: One junction end does not reproduce the germline sequence, and a read error may be involved. This chain uses TRBV28 with TRBJ2-7; D unclear. The CDR3 totals 13 residues. CDR1 and CDR2 (germline): MDHEN, SYDVKM. This CDR3 is CASSPRISLERYF. The CDR3 nucleotides are TGTGCCAGCAGTCCCCGAATAAGCCTCGAGCGGTACTTC.

J is TRBJ2-1 and V is TRBV5-1; 10 bases line up with TRBD2. The CDR3 is 15 residues long. Trimming at V came to 1 base and at J to 9 bases, leaving 7 bases not matched to a gene. Germline CDR1 SGHRS, CDR2 YFSETQ. DNA of the CDR3: TGCGCCAGCAGCTTGAGCCTAGCGGGAGATATTGAGCAGTTCTTC. Protein: CASSLSLAGDIEQFF.

Only a few counts were recorded for this clone. The chain has TRBV30 and TRBJ2-7, with 10 bases lining up with TRBD2. Trimming took 3 bases from V and 1 from J; bases not matched to a gene: 3. Germline CDR1 GTSNPN, CDR2 SVGIG (reference sequence). CDR3 length: 14 residues. Here the CDR3 DNA reads TGTGCCTGGAGAAGCGGGAGGGCTTCCTACGAGCAGTACTTC. Amino acid sequence: CAWRSGRASYEQYF. Full variable domain (rest looked up from reference TRBV30 and TRBJ2-7): SQTIHQWPATLVQPVGSPLSLECTVEGTSNPNLYWYRQAAGRGLQLLFYSVGIGQISSEVPQNLSASRPQDRQFILSSKKLLLSDSGFYLCAWRSGRASYEQYFGPGTRLTVT.

CDR3 bases: TGTGCCAGCAGCGCCTATTCTGGAAACACCATATATTTT. This codes for CASSAYSGNTIYF. J is TRBJ1-3 and V is TRBV6-5; no clear D gene. Trimming removed 6 bases from V and 1 base from J, with 7 bases in between. Germline V gene lookup returns CDR1 MNHEY and CDR2 SVGAGI. This CDR3 contains 13 residues.

The gene calls are TRBV18 and TRBJ1-1; the D is unclear. CDR1 and CDR2 (germline): KGHSH, LQKENI. V lost 4 bases and J 2 bases, leaving 8 bases between the germline ends. The CDR3 has 13 amino acids. CDR3: CASSLQSNTEAFF. CDR3 coding DNA: TGTGCCAGCTCACTACAGAGTAACACTGAAGCTTTCTTT.

As for this clone: One end of the junction is discordant with germline, which a read error may explain. J is TRBJ1-4 and V is TRBV7-9; D not resolved. CDR1 and CDR2 (germline): SEHNR, FQNEAQ (reference sequence). The CDR3 length is 16 residues. In DNA, the CDR3 is TGTGCCAGCACCTTAGGCTCCCAGGCCCAGAATGAAAAACTGTTTTTT. It translates to CASTLGSQAQNEKLFF.

The gene calls are TRBV7-2 and TRBJ2-7, with 12 bases identical to TRBD2. The CDR3 is 16 amino acids. The germline gives CDR1 SGHTA, CDR2 FQGNSA. V lost 4 bases and J lost 1; bases outside the gene matches: 5. CDR3 nucleotides: TGTGCCAGCAGCTCTTTACTAGCGGGGGGATCCTACGAGCAGTACTTC. It translates to CASSSLLAGGSYEQYF.

The rearrangement links TRBV6-6 to TRBJ2-7; no definite D call. Trimming removed 4 bases at V and 4 bases at J, with 14 bases between. CDR1 MNHNY and CDR2 SVGAGI come from the germline V gene (reference sequence). CDR3 length equals 14 residues. The CDR3 spells CASSSPRFGYEQYF. The CDR3 DNA is TGTGCCAGCAGTTCCCCTAGGTTCGGATACGAGCAGTACTTC.

CDR3 DNA: TGTGCCAGCAGCAAGGGACCTAGCGGGGGAGATACGCAGTATTTT. As protein: CASSKGPSGGDTQYF. The chain has TRBV5-5 and TRBJ2-3; TRBD2 aligns across 10 bases. V trimming: 4 bases; J trimming: 5 bases; junction bases outside the gene matches: 7. The CDR3 has 15 amino acids. In germline, CDR1 is SGHKS, CDR2 YYEKEE (reference sequence).

The genes are TRBV27 and TRBJ2-1; 10 bases line up with TRBD2. Trimming took 6 bases from V and 3 from J; bases not matched to a gene: 2. The CDR3 runs 14 residues. Germline values: CDR1 MNHEY, CDR2 SMNVEV (reference sequence). CDR3 residues: CASSLAGDYNEQFF. The CDR3 nucleotides read TGTGCCAGCAGCCTAGCGGGGGACTACAATGAGCAGTTCTTC.

The genes are TRBV5-1 and TRBJ1-4, with TRBD1 as a possible D gene (5 bases). Germline V gene lookup returns CDR1 SGHRS and CDR2 YFSETQ. The ends were cut back, 4 bases at V and 7 bases at J, with 17 bases in the middle. The CDR3 sequence is 15 residues long. CDR3 sequence: CASSLQGWLSEKLFF. The CDR3 DNA sequence: TGCGCCAGCAGCCTCCAGGGATGGCTCAGTGAAAAACTGTTTTTT.

Concerning this clone: The germline gene is not matched at one end of the junction; a read error may be the cause. The V gene is TRBV18, the J gene TRBJ2-5, with D perhaps TRBD2 (6 bases). In germline, CDR1 is KGHSH, CDR2 LQKENI. CDR3 size: 16 residues. In nucleotides, the CDR3 is TGTGCCAGCTCACCATATAGTCCAGCGGGCGGAGAGATCCAGTACTTC. Translating it yields CASSPYSPAGGEIQYF. Variable domain in full (rest from reference TRBV18 and TRBJ2-5): NAGVMQNPRHLVRRRGQEARLRCSPMKGHSHVYWYRQLPEEGLKFMVYLQKENIIDESGMPKERFSAEFPKEGPSILRIQQVVRGDSAAYFCASSPYSPAGGEIQYFGPGTRLLVL.

The chain uses TRBV28 and TRBJ1-2; TRBD1 aligns across 8 bases. Looked up from germline, CDR1 is MDHEN and CDR2 is SYDVKM. V gave up 1 base and J gave up 5 bases; unmatched junction bases: 12. The CDR3 extends over 17 amino acids. The CDR3 loop reads CASSLYRGSSPRYGYTF. The CDR3 DNA sequence: TGTGCCAGCAGTTTATACAGGGGGTCCAGTCCGAGATATGGCTACACCTTC.